The 20 T cell receptor beta chains presented below share a single source sample, sequenced in a study of T cell repertoires in cytomegalovirus infection. TCRdb used MiXCR to reprocess the reads, holding one entry per CDR3 protein. Altogether around 140,000 distinct CDR3 sequences are present, under 8% being singletons, with the ten largest covering about 20%. The sequencing input was PBMCs. The source is a human donor in good health (CMV status not recorded). Some clones in this sample may be carry-over from other donors' samples.

This clonotype was recorded at least ten times. This chain connects TRBV28 to TRBJ1-1; D perhaps matches TRBD1 (6 bases). V dropped 3 bases and J dropped 3 bases, with 20 bases sitting between them. The CDR3 consists of 17 residues. Germline V CDR1 and CDR2: MDHEN, SYDVKM. The CDR3 sequence is CASSLGAGRRGYTEAFF. DNA of the CDR3: TGTGCCAGCAGTTTGGGGGCCGGTAGGAGAGGGTACACTGAAGCTTTCTTT.

This clonotype was counted many times. The J gene is TRBJ1-4, the V gene TRBV7-2, with 7 bases aligning to TRBD1. CDR3 length: 13 residues. Germline loops: CDR1 SGHTA, CDR2 FQGNSA. V was clipped by 10 bases and J by 8 bases; unmatched bases: 10. The CDR3 DNA sequence: TGTGCCACCAGGACAGGCCGGGGGGAAAAACTGTTTTTT. Its protein is CATRTGRGEKLFF.

The rearrangement joins TRBV20-1 to TRBJ1-5, with 7 positions matching TRBD1. The CDR3 runs 16 residues. Germline assignment: CDR1 DFQATT and CDR2 SNEGSKA (reference sequence). J was trimmed by 0 bases and V by 5 bases; bases with no gene match: 10. This chain's CDR3 is CSARTGQPYSNQPQHF. CDR3 nucleotide sequence: TGCAGTGCTCGGACAGGCCAACCTTATAGCAATCAGCCCCAGCATTTT.

This clonotype was counted many times. The J gene is TRBJ2-3, the V gene TRBV20-1; 9 nucleotides line up with TRBD2. Germline V lookup: CDR1 DFQATT, CDR2 SNEGSKA (reference sequence). V lost 1 base, J lost 2 bases, and 10 bases stayed unmatched. The CDR3 spans 17 residues. CDR3 region: CSARGPSLAGNTDTQYF. The CDR3 DNA sequence: TGCAGTGCTAGAGGCCCCTCACTAGCGGGTAACACAGATACGCAGTATTTT.

Comment on this clonotype: This may come from a read error, since a much larger clone is one base off. The chain links TRBV6-6 to TRBJ2-7; D is unclear. V was trimmed by 0 bases and J by 7 bases, leaving 7 bases between them. Germline values: CDR1 MNHNY, CDR2 SVGAGI (reference sequence). This CDR3 contains 12 residues. For the CDR3, the DNA is TGTGCCAGCAGTTACTCGATAGGGGAGCAGTACTTC. As protein: CASSYSIGEQYF.

This clonotype has a count of ten or more. The chain joins TRBV7-2 to TRBJ2-7, with TRBD2 matching 10 bases. Germline assignment: CDR1 SGHTA and CDR2 FQGNSA. V gave up 4 bases and J gave up 2 bases; unmatched junction bases: 8. The CDR3 totals 16 residues. CDR3 in DNA: TGTGCCAGCAGCTCTCGGACTAGCGGCCGGCCCTACGAGCAGTACTTC. This translates into CASSSRTSGRPYEQYF.

This clonotype was counted between two and nine times. The chain employs TRBV7-2 and TRBJ1-5; D possibly corresponds to TRBD1 (6 bases). CDR3 size: 13 residues. Germline CDR1 reads SGHTA; CDR2 reads FQGNSA. V was cut by 6 bases and J by 7 bases, with 13 bases left in between. The DNA of the CDR3 is TGTGCCAGCAGTCGACAACAGGGACAGCCCCAGCATTTT. Amino acids: CASSRQQGQPQHF.

The table lists this clonotype with many counts. This chain uses TRBV7-2 with TRBJ2-2, with 7 nucleotides matching TRBD1. J gave up 3 bases and V 1 base, and 5 bases lay outside the gene matches. The germline V gene has CDR1 SGHTA and CDR2 FQGNSA. The CDR3 covers 16 residues. CDR3 residues: CASSLGSGQYTGELFF. In nucleotides, the CDR3 is TGTGCCAGCAGCTTAGGCTCGGGACAGTACACCGGGGAGCTGTTTTTT.

Comments on this clonotype: One end of the junction does not line up with germline, which may come from a read error. V is TRBV6-1 and J is TRBJ2-2; D is perhaps TRBD2 (5 bases). Germline V CDR1 and CDR2: MNHNS, SASEGT. This CDR3 spans 16 amino acids. In nucleotides, the CDR3 is TGTGCCAGCAGTACTGGGGTCAGCTCGGGCACCTGGGAGCTGTTCTTT. Its translation: CASSTGVSSGTWELFF.

This clonotype was counted at least ten times. As DNA, the CDR3 is TGTGCCAGCAGTTTTACCGAGCACTCTGGAAACACCATATATTTT. Its protein product is CASSFTEHSGNTIYF. The chain carries TRBV12-3 or TRBV12-4 and TRBJ1-3; D call uncertain. The V end was cut by 3 bases, the J end by 0 bases, with 9 bases between. The CDR3 consists of 15 residues.

This clonotype was counted many times. V and J are TRBV2 and TRBJ1-1; TRBD1 matches at 7 bases. The CDR3 is made up of 13 amino acids. V dropped 6 bases and J dropped 6; count of bases not matched to a gene: 7. CDR1 SNHLY and CDR2 FYNNEI come from the germline V gene. The CDR3 coding sequence is TGTGCCAGCAGGCCCGGAGGGGGCGCTGAAGCTTTCTTT. Amino acid sequence: CASRPGGGAEAFF. Variable domain in full (rest from reference TRBV2 and TRBJ1-1): EPEVTQTPSHQVTQMGQEVILRCVPISNHLYFYWYRQILGQKVEFLVSFYNNEISEKSEIFDDQFSVERPDGSNFTLKIRSTKLEDSAMYFCASRPGGGAEAFFGQGTRLTVV.

The J gene is TRBJ2-6, the V gene TRBV9; the match to TRBD1 covers 8 bases. The J segment lost 0 bases and the V segment lost 0 bases, leaving 5 bases of the junction unmatched. CDR1 is SGDLS and CDR2 is YYNGEE in the germline V gene. This CDR3 is 18 amino acids long. CDR3: CASSVAGTGPSGANVLTF. The DNA of the CDR3 is TGTGCCAGCAGCGTAGCTGGGACAGGACCCTCTGGGGCCAACGTCCTGACTTTC. Combining the CDR3 with reference TRBV9 and TRBJ2-6 gives the whole variable domain DSGVTQTPKHLITATGQRVTLRCSPRSGDLSVYWYQQSLDQGLQFLIQYYNGEERAKGNILERFSAQQFPDLHSELNLSSLELGDSALYFCASSVAGTGPSGANVLTFGAGSRLTVL.

Ten or more counts support this clonotype. This chain's CDR3 is CASSFYRPGANQETQYF. CDR3 bases: TGTGCCAGCAGTTTCTACCGCCCGGGGGCGAACCAAGAGACCCAGTACTTC. The chain links TRBV6-1 to TRBJ2-5, with D perhaps given as TRBD1 or TRBD2 (6 bases each). Trimming stripped 5 bases from V and 0 bases from J, with 19 bases between. The CDR3 consists of 17 residues. Germline assignment: CDR1 MNHNS and CDR2 SASEGT.

This clonotype showed up many times. The chain uses TRBV12-3 or TRBV12-4 and TRBJ2-5; the D gene is possibly TRBD2 (6 bases). V was shortened by 7 bases and J by 5 bases, with 14 bases between the two germline ends. The CDR3 runs 13 residues. CDR3 DNA sequence: TGTGCCAGCACCCGCGGGGCATCGGAGACCCAGTACTTC. Its translation: CASTRGASETQYF.

This clonotype was found many times. The gene calls are TRBV7-9 and TRBJ1-1; a possible D gene is TRBD1 (5 bases). Germline V CDR1 and CDR2: SEHNR, FQNEAQ (reference sequence). Trimming took off 3 bases at V and 0 bases at J, with 17 bases between the two ends. CDR3 size: 17 residues. CDR3 region: CASSLQTGRIVNTEAFF. As DNA, the CDR3 is TGTGCCAGCAGCTTGCAAACAGGCCGGATCGTGAACACTGAAGCTTTCTTT. The full variable domain, completed using reference TRBV7-9 and TRBJ1-1, is DTGVSQNPRHKITKRGQNVTFRCDPISEHNRLYWYRQTLGQGPEFLTYFQNEAQLEKSRLLSDRFSAERPKGSFSTLEIQRTEQGDSAMYLCASSLQTGRIVNTEAFFGQGTRLTVV.

This clonotype was detected many times. The chain joins TRBV7-2 to TRBJ2-1, with a tentative D call TRBD1 (6 bases). Deletions cut 5 bases from V and 7 bases from J, with 15 bases between. From germline, CDR1 is SGHTA and CDR2 FQGNSA. The CDR3 runs to 14 residues. Written as DNA, the CDR3 is TGTGCCAGCAGCCCCCAGGGGTGGTGGAATGAGCAGTTCTTC. Residues: CASSPQGWWNEQFF.

This clonotype was found many times. V gene TRBV7-2 combines with J gene TRBJ2-3; 9 bases match TRBD2. Trimming took 1 base from V and 1 from J; bases not matched to a gene: 6. Germline CDR1 is SGHTA and CDR2 is FQGNSA. The CDR3 has 17 amino acids. For the CDR3, the DNA is TGTGCCAGCAGCTTAGGGGGGGAGCGGGGGGGCACAGATACGCAGTATTTT. Residues: CASSLGGERGGTDTQYF.

This clonotype was recorded at least ten times. The genes are TRBV7-7 and TRBJ2-1, with a tentative D call TRBD2 (6 bases). Trimming shortened V by 5 bases and J by 6 bases, and 20 bases separated the two germline ends. From germline, CDR1 is SSHAT and CDR2 FNYEAQ (reference sequence). This CDR3 comprises 16 residues. The CDR3 region is CASSDRWTTRSNEQFF. In nucleotides, the CDR3 is TGTGCCAGCAGCGACCGCTGGACGACTAGATCCAATGAGCAGTTCTTC.

This clonotype was seen at least ten times. The V call is TRBV20-1, the J call TRBJ2-1; 8 bases are shared with TRBD2. V shed 5 bases, J shed 4 bases, and the junction held 7 bases outside the gene matches. Germline V CDR1 and CDR2: DFQATT, SNEGSKA (reference sequence). The CDR3 is 14 amino acids. The CDR3 spells CSAFTGGYYNEQFF. The CDR3 nucleotides are TGCAGTGCTTTTACGGGGGGGTATTACAATGAGCAGTTCTTC.

This clonotype has more than one count but fewer than ten. V and J are TRBV6-6 and TRBJ1-5, with TRBD1 matching over 7 bases. Germline CDR1 and CDR2: MNHNY and SVGAGI (reference sequence). The CDR3 totals 12 residues. The junction had 3 bases not matched to a gene; V was cut back by 6 bases and J by 7 bases. CDR3 amino acids: CASRQGRQPQHF. In DNA form, the CDR3 reads TGTGCCAGCAGACAGGGGAGACAGCCCCAGCATTTT.